This TCR beta chain was captured in a study of technical replicates of blood from a few donors. The repertoire was sequenced with immunoSEQ multiplex PCR; TCRdb's copy has only in-frame clones and lacks some. The sample holds about 88,000 clones, 95% seen once. Germline V gene data show CDR1 as SEHNR and CDR2 as FQNEAQ (reference sequence). Deletions cut 1 base from V and 4 bases from J, with 14 bases between. The CDR3 length is 17 residues. The sequence was obtained from a human donor in good health. This chain uses TRBV7-9 with TRBJ2-6; D possibly corresponds to TRBD1 (5 bases). The source material was T cells isolated from PBMCs. The DNA of the CDR3 is TGTGCCAGCAGCTTAGGGGTCACAGGAGCCGGGGCCAACGTCCTGACTTTC. This sequence encodes CASSLGVTGAGANVLTF.